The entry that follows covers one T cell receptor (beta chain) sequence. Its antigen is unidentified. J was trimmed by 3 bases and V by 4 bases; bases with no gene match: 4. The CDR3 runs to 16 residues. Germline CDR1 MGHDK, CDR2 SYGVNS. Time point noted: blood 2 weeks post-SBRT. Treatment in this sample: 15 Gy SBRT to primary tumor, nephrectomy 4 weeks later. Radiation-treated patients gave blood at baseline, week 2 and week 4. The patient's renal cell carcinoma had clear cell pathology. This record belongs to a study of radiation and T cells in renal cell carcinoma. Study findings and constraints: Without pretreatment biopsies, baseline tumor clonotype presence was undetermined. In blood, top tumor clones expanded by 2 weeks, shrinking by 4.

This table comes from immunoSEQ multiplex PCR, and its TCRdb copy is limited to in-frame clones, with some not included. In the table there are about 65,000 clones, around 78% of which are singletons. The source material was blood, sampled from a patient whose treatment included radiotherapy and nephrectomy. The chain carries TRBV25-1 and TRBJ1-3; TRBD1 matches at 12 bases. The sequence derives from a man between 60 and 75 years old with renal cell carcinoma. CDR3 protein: CASSVGTGGFGNTIYF. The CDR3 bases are TGTGCCAGCAGTGTTGGGACAGGGGGCTTTGGAAACACCATATATTTT.